This T cell receptor beta chain was profiled in a study of low-dose radiotherapy and immunotherapy resistance in tumors. Study-level background: Fractions of 1 Gy went to Cohort 2 every two weeks, for 13 Gy over 26 weeks.

Primers targeting TRAV and TRBV primed first-strand cDNA, covering alpha and beta chains. TCR amplification used about 20 PCR cycles, a constant-region primer and a V-primer adapter. TCRdb processed the reads anew with MiXCR; each CDR3 protein has one entry. This table holds roughly 8,300 distinct CDR3 sequences, roughly 62% found once. CDR3 size: 14 residues. V was trimmed by 6 bases and J by 0 bases, leaving 12 bases between them. Germline CDR1 DFQATT, CDR2 SNEGSKA (reference sequence). This chain connects TRBV20-1 to TRBJ2-1; D is unclear. The clonotype originates from a human donor with advanced metastatic prostate, ovarian, gallbladder or colorectal cancer (not recorded which). This table probably holds off-target reads from a library built for another chain. The CDR3: CSAFVDLSYNEQFF. In nucleotides, the CDR3 is TGCAGTGCCTTCGTGGACCTCTCCTACAATGAGCAGTTCTTC.